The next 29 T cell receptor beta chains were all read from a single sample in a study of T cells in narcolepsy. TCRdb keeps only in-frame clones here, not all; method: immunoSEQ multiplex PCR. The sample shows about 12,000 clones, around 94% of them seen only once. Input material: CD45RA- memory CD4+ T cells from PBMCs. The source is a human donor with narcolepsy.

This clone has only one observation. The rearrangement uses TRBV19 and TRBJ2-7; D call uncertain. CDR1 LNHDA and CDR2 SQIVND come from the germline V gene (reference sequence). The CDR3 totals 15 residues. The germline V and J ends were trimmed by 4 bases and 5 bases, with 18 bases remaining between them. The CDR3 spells CASSTSRLGLNEQYF. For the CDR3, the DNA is TGTGCCAGTAGTACGAGTCGGTTAGGGTTAAACGAGCAGTACTTC.

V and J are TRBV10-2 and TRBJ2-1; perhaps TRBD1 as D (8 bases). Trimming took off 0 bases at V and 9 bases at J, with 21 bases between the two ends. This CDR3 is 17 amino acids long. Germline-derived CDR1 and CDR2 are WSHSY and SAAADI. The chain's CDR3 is CASSESTGGAFVGEQFF. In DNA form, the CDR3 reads TGCGCCAGCAGTGAGTCAACAGGGGGGGCCTTCGTTGGTGAGCAGTTCTTC.

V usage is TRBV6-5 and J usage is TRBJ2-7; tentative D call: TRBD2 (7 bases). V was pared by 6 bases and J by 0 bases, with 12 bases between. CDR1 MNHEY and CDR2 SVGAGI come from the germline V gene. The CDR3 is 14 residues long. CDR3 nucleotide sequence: TGTGCCAGCAGAAGGGGGGGGGCCTCCTACGAGCAGTACTTC. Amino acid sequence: CASRRGGASYEQYF.

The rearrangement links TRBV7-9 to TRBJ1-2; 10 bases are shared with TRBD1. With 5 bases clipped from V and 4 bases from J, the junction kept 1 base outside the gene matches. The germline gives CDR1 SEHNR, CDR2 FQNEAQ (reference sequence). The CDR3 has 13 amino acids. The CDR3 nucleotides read TGTGCCAGCAGCCGGGACAGGGGCTATGGCTACACCTTC. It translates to CASSRDRGYGYTF.

The CDR3 loop is CASSELYEQYF. Here the CDR3 DNA reads TGTGCCAGCAGTGAATTGTACGAGCAGTACTTC. This rearrangement joins TRBV6-5 to TRBJ2-7; D unresolved. V dropped 5 bases and J dropped 4 bases, with 6 bases sitting between them. The CDR3 totals 11 residues. Germline CDR1 is MNHEY and CDR2 is SVGAGI.

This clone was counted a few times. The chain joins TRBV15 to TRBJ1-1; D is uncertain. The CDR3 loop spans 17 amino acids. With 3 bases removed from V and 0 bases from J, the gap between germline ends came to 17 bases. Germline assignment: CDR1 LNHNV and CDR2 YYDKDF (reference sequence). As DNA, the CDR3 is TGTGCCACCAGCAGTGCCCGCCGATTCTCTTTGAACACTGAAGCTTTCTTT. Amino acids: CATSSARRFSLNTEAFF. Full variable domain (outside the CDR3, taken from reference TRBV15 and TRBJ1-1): DAMVIQNPRYQVTQFGKPVTLSCSQTLNHNVMYWYQQKSSQAPKLLFHYYDKDFNNEADTPDNFQSRRPNTSFCFLDIRSPGLGDTAMYLCATSSARRFSLNTEAFFGQGTRLTVV.

The chain's CDR3 is CASYTPSSYNSPLHF. The CDR3, as DNA: TGTGCCTCATACACCCCGAGCTCCTATAATTCACCCCTCCACTTT. The V and J genes are TRBV30 and TRBJ1-6, with D unresolved. Germline-derived CDR1 and CDR2 are GTSNPN and SVGIG (reference sequence). With 7 bases removed from V and 0 bases from J, the gap between germline ends came to 13 bases. The CDR3 loop spans 15 amino acids.

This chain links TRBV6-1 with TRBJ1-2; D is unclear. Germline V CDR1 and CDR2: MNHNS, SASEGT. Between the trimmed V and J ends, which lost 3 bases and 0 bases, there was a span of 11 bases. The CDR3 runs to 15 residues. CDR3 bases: TGTGCCAGCAGTGATGCCCCGGGTGCTAACTATGGCTACACCTTC. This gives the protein CASSDAPGANYGYTF.

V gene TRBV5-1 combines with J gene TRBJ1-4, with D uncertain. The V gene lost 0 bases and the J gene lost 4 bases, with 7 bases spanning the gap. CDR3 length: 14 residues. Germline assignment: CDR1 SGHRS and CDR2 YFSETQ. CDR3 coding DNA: TGCGCCAGCAGCTTGGAACTCGGTAATGAAAAACTGTTTTTT. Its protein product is CASSLELGNEKLFF.

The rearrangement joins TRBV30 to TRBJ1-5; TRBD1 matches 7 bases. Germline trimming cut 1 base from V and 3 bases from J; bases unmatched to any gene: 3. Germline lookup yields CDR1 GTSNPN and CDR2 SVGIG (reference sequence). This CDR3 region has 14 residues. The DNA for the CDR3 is TGTGCCTGGAGTGGGGGACAGCTCAATCAGCCCCAGCATTTT. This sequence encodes CAWSGGQLNQPQHF. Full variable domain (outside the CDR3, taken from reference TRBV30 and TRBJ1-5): SQTIHQWPATLVQPVGSPLSLECTVEGTSNPNLYWYRQAAGRGLQLLFYSVGIGQISSEVPQNLSASRPQDRQFILSSKKLLLSDSGFYLCAWSGGQLNQPQHFGDGTRLSIL.

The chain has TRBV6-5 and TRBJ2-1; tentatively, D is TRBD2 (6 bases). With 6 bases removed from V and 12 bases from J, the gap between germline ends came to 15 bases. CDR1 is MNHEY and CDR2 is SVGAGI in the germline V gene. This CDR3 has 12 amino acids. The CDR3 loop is CASSRSGTLQFF. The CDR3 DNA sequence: TGTGCCAGCAGCAGATCCGGGACTTTGCAGTTCTTC.

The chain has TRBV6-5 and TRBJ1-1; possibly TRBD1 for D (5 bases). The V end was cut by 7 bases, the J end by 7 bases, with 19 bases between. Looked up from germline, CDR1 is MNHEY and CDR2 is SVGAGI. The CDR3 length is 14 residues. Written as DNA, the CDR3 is TGTGCCAGCACCCTACGTCCCGGGGGAGGTGAAGCTTTCTTT. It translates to CASTLRPGGGEAFF.

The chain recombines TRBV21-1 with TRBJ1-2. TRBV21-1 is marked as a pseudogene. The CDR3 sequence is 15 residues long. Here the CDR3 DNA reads TGTGCCAGCAGCAAATATTCAGGGAGGATAGGAGGCTACACCTTC. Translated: CASSKYSGRIGGYTF.

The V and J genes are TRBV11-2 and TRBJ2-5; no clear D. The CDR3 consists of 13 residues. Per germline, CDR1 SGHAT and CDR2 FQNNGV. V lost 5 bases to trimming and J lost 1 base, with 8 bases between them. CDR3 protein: CASSPEPQETQYF. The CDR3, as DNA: TGTGCCAGCAGCCCTGAACCCCAAGAGACCCAGTACTTC.

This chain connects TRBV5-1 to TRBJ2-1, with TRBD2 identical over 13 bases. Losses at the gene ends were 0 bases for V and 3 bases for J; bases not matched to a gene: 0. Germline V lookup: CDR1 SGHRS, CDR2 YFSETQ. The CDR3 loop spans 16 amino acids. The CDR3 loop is CASSLGTSGGYNEQFF. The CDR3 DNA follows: TGCGCCAGCAGCTTGGGGACTAGCGGGGGCTACAATGAGCAGTTCTTC.

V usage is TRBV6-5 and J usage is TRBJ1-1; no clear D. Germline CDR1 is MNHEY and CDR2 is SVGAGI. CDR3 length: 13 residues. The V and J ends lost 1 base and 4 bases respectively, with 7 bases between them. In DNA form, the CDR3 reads TGTGCCAGCAGTTACTACGTAGGCACTGAAGCTTTCTTT. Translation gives CASSYYVGTEAFF.

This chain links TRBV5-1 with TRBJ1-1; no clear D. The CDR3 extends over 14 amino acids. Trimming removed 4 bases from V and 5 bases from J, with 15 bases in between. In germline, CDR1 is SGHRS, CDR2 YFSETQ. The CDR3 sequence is CASSLPSSGTEAFF. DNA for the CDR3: TGCGCCAGCAGCCTTCCTTCGTCGGGGACTGAAGCTTTCTTT.

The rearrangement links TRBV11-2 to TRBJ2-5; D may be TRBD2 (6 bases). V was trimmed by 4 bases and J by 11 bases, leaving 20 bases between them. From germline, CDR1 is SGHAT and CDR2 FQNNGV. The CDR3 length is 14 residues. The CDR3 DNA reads TGTGCCAGCAGCTCTAAACAGCGGGCCGGAGGACAGTACTTC. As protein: CASSSKQRAGGQYF. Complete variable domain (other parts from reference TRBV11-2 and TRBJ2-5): EAGVAQSPRYKIIEKRQSVAFWCNPISGHATLYWYQQILGQGPKLLIQFQNNGVVDDSQLPKDRFSAERLKGVDSTLKIQPAKLEDSAVYLCASSSKQRAGGQYFGPGTRLLVL.

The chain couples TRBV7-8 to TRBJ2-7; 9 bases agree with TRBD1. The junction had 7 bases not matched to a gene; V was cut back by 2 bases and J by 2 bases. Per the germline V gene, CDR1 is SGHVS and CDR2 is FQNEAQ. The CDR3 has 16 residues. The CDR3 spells CASSLRGGTGPYEQYF. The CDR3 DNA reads TGTGCCAGCAGCTTAAGGGGAGGGACAGGGCCCTACGAGCAGTACTTC.

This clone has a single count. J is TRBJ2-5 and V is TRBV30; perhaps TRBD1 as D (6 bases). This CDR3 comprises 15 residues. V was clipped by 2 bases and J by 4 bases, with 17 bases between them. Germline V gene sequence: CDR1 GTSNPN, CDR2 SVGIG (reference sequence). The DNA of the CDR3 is TGTGCCTGGAGTTATACAGGGTTTGGTTTAGAGACCCAGTACTTC. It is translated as CAWSYTGFGLETQYF.

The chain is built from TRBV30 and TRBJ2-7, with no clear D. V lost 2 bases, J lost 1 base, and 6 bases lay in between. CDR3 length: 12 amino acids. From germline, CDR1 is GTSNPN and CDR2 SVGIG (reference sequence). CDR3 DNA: TGTGCCTGGAGTCGCCAATCCTACGAGCAGTACTTC. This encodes CAWSRQSYEQYF. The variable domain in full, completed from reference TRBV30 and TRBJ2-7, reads SQTIHQWPATLVQPVGSPLSLECTVEGTSNPNLYWYRQAAGRGLQLLFYSVGIGQISSEVPQNLSASRPQDRQFILSSKKLLLSDSGFYLCAWSRQSYEQYFGPGTRLTVT.

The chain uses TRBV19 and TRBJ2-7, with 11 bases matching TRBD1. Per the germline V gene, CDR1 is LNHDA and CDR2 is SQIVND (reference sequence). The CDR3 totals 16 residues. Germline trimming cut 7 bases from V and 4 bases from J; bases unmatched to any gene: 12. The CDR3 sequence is CASNEAGTGGRYEQYF. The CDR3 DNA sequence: TGTGCCAGTAACGAAGCCGGGACAGGGGGGAGATACGAGCAGTACTTC.

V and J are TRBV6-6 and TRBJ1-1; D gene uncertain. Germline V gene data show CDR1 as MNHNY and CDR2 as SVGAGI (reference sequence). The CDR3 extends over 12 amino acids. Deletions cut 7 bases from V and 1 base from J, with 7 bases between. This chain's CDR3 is CASIVANTEAFF. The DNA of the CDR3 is TGTGCCAGCATTGTTGCGAACACTGAAGCTTTCTTT.

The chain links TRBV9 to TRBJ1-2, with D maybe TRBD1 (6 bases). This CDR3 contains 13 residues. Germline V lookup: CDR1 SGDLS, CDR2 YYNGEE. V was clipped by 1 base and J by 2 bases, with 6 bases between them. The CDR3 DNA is TGTGCCAGCAGCGTACAGGGGAACTATGGCTACACCTTC. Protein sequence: CASSVQGNYGYTF.

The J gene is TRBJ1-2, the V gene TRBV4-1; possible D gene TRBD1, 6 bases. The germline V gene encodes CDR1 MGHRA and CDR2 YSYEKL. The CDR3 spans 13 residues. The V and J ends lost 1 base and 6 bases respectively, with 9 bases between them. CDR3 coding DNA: TGCGCCAGCAGCCAAGCGGACAGAGATGGCTACACCTTC. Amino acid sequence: CASSQADRDGYTF.

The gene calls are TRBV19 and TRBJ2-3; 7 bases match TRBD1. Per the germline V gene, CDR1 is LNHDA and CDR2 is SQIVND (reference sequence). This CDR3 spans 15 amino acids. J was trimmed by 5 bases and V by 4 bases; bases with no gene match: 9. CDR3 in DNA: TGTGCCAGTAGTAGGGGACAGCCGCGAGGAGATACGCAGTATTTT. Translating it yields CASSRGQPRGDTQYF.

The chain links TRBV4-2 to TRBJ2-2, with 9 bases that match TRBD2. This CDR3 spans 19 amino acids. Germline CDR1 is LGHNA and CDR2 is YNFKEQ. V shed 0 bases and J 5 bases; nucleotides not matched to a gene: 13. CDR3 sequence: CASSQDHRREGQGTGELFF. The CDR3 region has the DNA TGTGCCAGCAGCCAAGATCACCGGCGGGAGGGCCAGGGTACCGGGGAGCTGTTTTTT.

CDR3: CASSIEGKGPQPQHF. The CDR3 DNA reads as TGTGCCAGTAGTATCGAGGGGAAAGGGCCTCAGCCCCAGCATTTT. The chain uses TRBV19 and TRBJ1-5, with D possibly matching TRBD1 (5 bases). V dropped 3 bases and J dropped 6 bases, with 15 bases sitting between them. Germline assignment: CDR1 LNHDA and CDR2 SQIVND (reference sequence). This CDR3 region has 15 residues.

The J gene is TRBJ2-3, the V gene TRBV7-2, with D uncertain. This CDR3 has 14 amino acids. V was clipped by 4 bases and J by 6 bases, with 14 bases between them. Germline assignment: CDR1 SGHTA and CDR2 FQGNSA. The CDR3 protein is CASSSYSGLDTQYF. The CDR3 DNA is TGTGCCAGCAGCTCCTACTCCGGGTTGGATACGCAGTATTTT.